A few counts support the clone carrying this T cell receptor beta chain. Its matching antigen is unknown. This may come from a read error, since a much larger clone is one base off. This specimen comes from a study of T cells in Graves' hyperthyroidism and ophthalmopathy. As for the study in general: Blood from the periphery was taken at initial diagnosis, before any treatment. Study observations and caveats: Blood held most thyroid clonotypes expanded above 0.001 frequency.

Thyroid ultrasound and orbital computed tomography, with clinical symptoms and serum thyroxine and TRAb, informed diagnoses. PBMCs were collected from an approximately 9 ml volume of fresh peripheral blood. The germline CDR1 and CDR2 sequences are SGDLS and YYNGEE. The ends were cut back, 3 bases at V and 4 bases at J, with 9 bases in the middle. This CDR3 is 13 amino acids long. Amplification targeted TCR beta CDR3 regions from RNA transcripts. HTBI primers drove first-round RT-PCR of the TCR CDR3. TCRdb reanalysed the multiplex PCR reads using MiXCR and keeps one entry per CDR3 protein. The sample carries about 410,000 distinct CDR3 sequences, roughly 14% recorded once.

The clonotype originates from a young man with Graves' ophthalmopathy. The sequencing input was blood. The V gene is TRBV9, the J gene TRBJ2-3; D gene uncertain. CDR3 in amino acids: CASSADGADTQYF. In DNA, the CDR3 is TGTGCCAGCAGCGCAGATGGAGCAGATACGCAGTATTTT.